This is a list of T cell receptor beta chains from one sample in a study of cytomegalovirus exposure and HLA in healthy donors. Repertoires were generated with immunoSEQ multiplex PCR, while TCRdb's copy carries only in-frame clones and drops some. Of approximately 140,000 clones listed, about 80% are singletons. Sequences were obtained from PBMCs. The receptor set was obtained from a woman aged 45-60 years in good health and CMV-seronegative. Each CDR3 is given with its conserved first and last residue. Each record gives: V gene, clone size, J gene, D gene, CDR3 DNA, CDR3 protein. D genes are given only for firm matches. Clone size is stated in some rows and not others, as once, few, many or a class when expanded.

TRBV5-8	NA	TRBJ2-1	NA	TGTGCCAGCAGCTTGGGTACTTCTCGCGAGCAGTTCTTC	CASSLGTSREQFF
TRBV4-3	NA	TRBJ2-7	TRBD2	TGCGCCAGCAGCCAAGGAACGGGGAGGCGAGCGGGAGGGTCCTACGAGCAGTACTTC	CASSQGTGRRAGGSYEQYF
TRBV6-6	NA	TRBJ2-2	NA	TGTGCCAGCACCCTCACCGGGGAGCTGTTTTTC	CASTLTGELFF
TRBV30	NA	TRBJ1-5	NA	TGTGCCTGGAGCAGGACAAAGGGTAGCAATCAGCCCCAGCATTTT	CAWSRTKGSNQPQHF
TRBV15	NA	TRBJ2-1	NA	TGTGCCACCAGCGGGACTGGAACGGAGCAGTTCTTC	CATSGTGTEQFF
TRBV5-6	NA	TRBJ1-2	TRBD1	TGTGCCAGCAGCTTTACGGGACAGCCTAACTATGGCTACACCTTC	CASSFTGQPNYGYTF
TRBV9	once	TRBJ1-2	NA	TGTGCCAGCAGCGTACCCGGGGGAGGCTACACCTTC	CASSVPGGGYTF
TRBV2	NA	TRBJ2-5	NA	TGTGCCAGCAGCCCAGACAGAAGTCAAGAGACCCAGTACTTC	CASSPDRSQETQYF
TRBV2	NA	TRBJ2-5	NA	TGTGCCAGCAGTGAAAGGGGGAATCAAGAGACCCAGTACTTC	CASSERGNQETQYF
TRBV28	NA	TRBJ2-7	TRBD2	TGTGCCAGCAGCACCGGGACTAGCGCCACCTACGAGCAGTACTTC	CASSTGTSATYEQYF
TRBV27	NA	TRBJ1-1	NA	TGTGCCAGCAGTTTATCTCGGGGGGGGATGCGGATGAACACTGAAGCTTTCTTT	CASSLSRGGMRMNTEAFF
TRBV29-1	NA	TRBJ2-7	TRBD1	TGCAGCGCTCAGACAGGGAGCTCCTACGAGCAGTACTTC	CSAQTGSSYEQYF
TRBV9	once	TRBJ2-6	TRBD1	TGTGCCAGCAGCGCGTCCAGAGGGGGCAGGGTGAACCCCAACCGCTCTGGGGCCAACGTCCTGACTTTC	CASSASRGGRVNPNRSGANVLTF
TRBV9	NA	TRBJ2-2	TRBD2	TGTGCCAGCAGCCCCGTTGCGGGAGTTGGGGGGGAGCTGTTTTTT	CASSPVAGVGGELFF
TRBV27	NA	TRBJ1-1	TRBD1	TGTGCCAGCAGTTTATCGGCCGGGACAGGGAACACTGAAGCTTTCTTT	CASSLSAGTGNTEAFF